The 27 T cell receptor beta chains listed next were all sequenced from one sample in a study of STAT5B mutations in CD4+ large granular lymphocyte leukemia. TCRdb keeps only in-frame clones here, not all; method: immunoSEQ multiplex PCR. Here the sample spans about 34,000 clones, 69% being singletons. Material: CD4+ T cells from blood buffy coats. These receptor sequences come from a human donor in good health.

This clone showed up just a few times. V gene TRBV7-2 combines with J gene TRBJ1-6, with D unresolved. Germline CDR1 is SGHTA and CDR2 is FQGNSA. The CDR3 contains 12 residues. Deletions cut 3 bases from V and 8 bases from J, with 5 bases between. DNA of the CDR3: TGTGCCAGCAGCTTTTTGGATTCACCCCTCCACTTT. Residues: CASSFLDSPLHF. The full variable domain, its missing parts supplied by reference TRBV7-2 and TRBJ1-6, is GAGVSQSPSNKVTEKGKDVELRCDPISGHTALYWYRQSLGQGLEFLIYFQGNSAPDKSGLPSDRFSAERTGGSVSTLTIQRTQQEDSAVYLCASSFLDSPLHFGNGTRLTVT.

CDR3 residues: CASSLTGTQYNEQFF. The DNA of the CDR3 is TGTGCCAGCAGCTTAACCGGGACACAATACAATGAGCAGTTCTTC. The rearrangement uses TRBV7-9 and TRBJ2-1; D possibly corresponds to TRBD1 (6 bases). This CDR3 is built from 15 residues. Germline V gives CDR1 SEHNR, CDR2 FQNEAQ (reference sequence). Trimming shortened V by 2 bases and J by 4 bases, and 12 bases separated the two germline ends.

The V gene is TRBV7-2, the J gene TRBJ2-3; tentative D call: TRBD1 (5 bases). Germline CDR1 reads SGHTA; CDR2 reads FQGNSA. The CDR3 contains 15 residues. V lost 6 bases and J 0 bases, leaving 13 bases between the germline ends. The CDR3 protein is CASSEQALSTDTQYF. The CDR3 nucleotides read TGTGCCAGCAGTGAACAGGCCCTAAGCACAGATACGCAGTATTTT. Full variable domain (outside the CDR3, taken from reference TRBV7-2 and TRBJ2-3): GAGVSQSPSNKVTEKGKDVELRCDPISGHTALYWYRQSLGQGLEFLIYFQGNSAPDKSGLPSDRFSAERTGGSVSTLTIQRTQQEDSAVYLCASSEQALSTDTQYFGPGTRLTVL.

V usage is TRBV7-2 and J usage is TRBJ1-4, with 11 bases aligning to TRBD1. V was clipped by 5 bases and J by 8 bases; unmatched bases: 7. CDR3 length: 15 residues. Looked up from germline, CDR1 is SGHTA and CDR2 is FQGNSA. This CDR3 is CASSAGQGGGEKLFF. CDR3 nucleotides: TGTGCCAGCAGCGCGGGACAGGGGGGGGGAGAAAAACTGTTTTTT. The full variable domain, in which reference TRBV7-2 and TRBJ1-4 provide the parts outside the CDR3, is GAGVSQSPSNKVTEKGKDVELRCDPISGHTALYWYRQSLGQGLEFLIYFQGNSAPDKSGLPSDRFSAERTGGSVSTLTIQRTQQEDSAVYLCASSAGQGGGEKLFFGSGTQLSVL.

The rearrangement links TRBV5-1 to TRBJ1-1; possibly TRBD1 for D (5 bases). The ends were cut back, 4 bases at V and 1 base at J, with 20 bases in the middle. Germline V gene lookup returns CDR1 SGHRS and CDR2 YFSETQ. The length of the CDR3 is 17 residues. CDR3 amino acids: CASSPVSGATQNTEAFF. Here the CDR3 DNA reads TGCGCCAGCAGCCCAGTGAGTGGGGCAACCCAGAACACTGAAGCTTTCTTT.

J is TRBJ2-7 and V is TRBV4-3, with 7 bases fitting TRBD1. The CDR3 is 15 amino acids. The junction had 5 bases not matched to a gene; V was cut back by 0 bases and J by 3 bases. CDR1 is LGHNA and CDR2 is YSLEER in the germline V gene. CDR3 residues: CASSQERQGFYEQYF. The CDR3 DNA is TGCGCCAGCAGCCAAGAGCGACAGGGCTTCTACGAGCAGTACTTC.

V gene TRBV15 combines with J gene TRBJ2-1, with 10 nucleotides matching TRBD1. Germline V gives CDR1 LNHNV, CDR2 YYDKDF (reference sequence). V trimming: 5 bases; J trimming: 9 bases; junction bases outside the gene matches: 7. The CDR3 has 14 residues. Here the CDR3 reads CATSDRGRRGEQFF. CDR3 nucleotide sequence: TGTGCCACCAGCGACAGGGGGCGGCGAGGTGAGCAGTTCTTC.

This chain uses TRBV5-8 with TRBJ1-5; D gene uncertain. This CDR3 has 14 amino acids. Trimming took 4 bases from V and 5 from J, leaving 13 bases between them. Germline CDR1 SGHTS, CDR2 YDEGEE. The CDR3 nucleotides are TGTGCCAGCAGCGCCTTTGGATCCTATCAGCCCCAGCATTTT. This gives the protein CASSAFGSYQPQHF.

The CDR3 region is CASRGSGRQPQHF. CDR3 in DNA: TGTGCCAGCAGGGGTTCGGGGCGGCAGCCCCAGCATTTT. The V gene is TRBV5-4, the J gene TRBJ1-5; D might be TRBD1 (5 bases). V dropped 5 bases and J dropped 7 bases, with 13 bases sitting between them. The CDR3 length is 13 residues. Germline V gene lookup returns CDR1 SGHNT and CDR2 YYREEE (reference sequence).

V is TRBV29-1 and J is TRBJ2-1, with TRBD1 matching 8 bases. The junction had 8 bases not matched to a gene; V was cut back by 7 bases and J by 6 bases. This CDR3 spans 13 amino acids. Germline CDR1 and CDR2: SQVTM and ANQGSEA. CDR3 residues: CSADRGASNEQFF. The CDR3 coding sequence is TGCAGCGCTGACAGGGGCGCGAGCAATGAGCAGTTCTTC.

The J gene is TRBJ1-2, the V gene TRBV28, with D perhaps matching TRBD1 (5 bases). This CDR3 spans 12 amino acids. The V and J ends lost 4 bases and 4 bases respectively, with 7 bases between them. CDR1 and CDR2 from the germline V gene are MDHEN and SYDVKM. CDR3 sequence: CASSWDGYGYTF. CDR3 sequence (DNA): TGTGCCAGCAGTTGGGACGGCTATGGCTACACCTTC.

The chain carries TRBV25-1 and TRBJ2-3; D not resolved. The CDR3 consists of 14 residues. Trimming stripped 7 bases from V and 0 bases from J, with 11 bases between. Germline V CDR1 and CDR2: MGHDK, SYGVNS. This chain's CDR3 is CASNRKTSTDTQYF. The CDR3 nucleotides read TGTGCCAGCAATCGGAAAACTAGCACAGATACGCAGTATTTT.

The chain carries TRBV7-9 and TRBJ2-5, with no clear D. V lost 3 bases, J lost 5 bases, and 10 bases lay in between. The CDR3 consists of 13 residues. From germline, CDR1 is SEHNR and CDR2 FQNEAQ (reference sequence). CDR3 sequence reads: CASSFFGSETQYF. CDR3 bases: TGTGCCAGCAGCTTCTTTGGTTCGGAGACCCAGTACTTC.

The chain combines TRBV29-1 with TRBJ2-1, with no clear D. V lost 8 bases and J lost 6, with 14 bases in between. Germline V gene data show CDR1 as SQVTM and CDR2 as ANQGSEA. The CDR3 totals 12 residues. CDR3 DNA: TGCAGCTCACGACGCGACGCCAATGAGCAGTTCTTC. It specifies CSSRRDANEQFF.

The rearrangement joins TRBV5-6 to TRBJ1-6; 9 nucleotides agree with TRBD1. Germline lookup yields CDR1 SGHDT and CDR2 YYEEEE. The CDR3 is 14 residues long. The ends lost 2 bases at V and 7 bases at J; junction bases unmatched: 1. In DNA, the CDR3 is TGTGCCAGCAGCTTTGACAGGGGGAATTCACCCCTCCACTTT. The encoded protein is CASSFDRGNSPLHF.

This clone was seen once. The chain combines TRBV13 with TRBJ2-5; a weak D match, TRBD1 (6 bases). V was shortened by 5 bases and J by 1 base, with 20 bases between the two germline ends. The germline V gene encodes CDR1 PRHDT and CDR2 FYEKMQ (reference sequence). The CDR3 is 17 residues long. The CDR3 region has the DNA TGTGCCAGCAGCCCGAGGGCCAGGGGCCGATCCCAAGAGACCCAGTACTTC. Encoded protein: CASSPRARGRSQETQYF. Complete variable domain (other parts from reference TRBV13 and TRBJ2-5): AAGVIQSPRHLIKEKRETATLKCYPIPRHDTVYWYQQGPGQDPQFLISFYEKMQSDKGSIPDRFSAQQFSDYHSELNMSSLELGDSALYFCASSPRARGRSQETQYFGPGTRLLVL.

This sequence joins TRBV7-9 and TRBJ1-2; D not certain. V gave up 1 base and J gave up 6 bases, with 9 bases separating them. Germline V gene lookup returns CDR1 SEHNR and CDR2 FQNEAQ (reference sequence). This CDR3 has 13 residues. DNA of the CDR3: TGTGCCAGCAGCTTAGGTCAACGTGATGGCTACACCTTC. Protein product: CASSLGQRDGYTF.

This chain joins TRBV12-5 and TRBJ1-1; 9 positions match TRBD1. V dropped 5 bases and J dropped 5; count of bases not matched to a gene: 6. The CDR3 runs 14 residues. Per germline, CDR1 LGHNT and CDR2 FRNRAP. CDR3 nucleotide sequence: TGTGCTAGTGGTCTTACAGGGGGCGAGACTGAAGCTTTCTTT. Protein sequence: CASGLTGGETEAFF.

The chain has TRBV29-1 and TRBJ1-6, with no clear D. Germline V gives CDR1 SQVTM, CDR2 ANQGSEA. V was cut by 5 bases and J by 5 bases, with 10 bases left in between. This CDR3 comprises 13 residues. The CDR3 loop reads CSVQFFDNSPLHF. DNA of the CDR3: TGCAGCGTTCAATTTTTCGATAATTCACCCCTCCACTTT.

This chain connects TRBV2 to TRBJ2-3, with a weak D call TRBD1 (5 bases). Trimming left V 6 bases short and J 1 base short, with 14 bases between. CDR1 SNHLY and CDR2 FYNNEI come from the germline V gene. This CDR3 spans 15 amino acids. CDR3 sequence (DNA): TGTGCCAGCAGGACGGACACCTTACGCACAGATACGCAGTATTTT. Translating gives CASRTDTLRTDTQYF.

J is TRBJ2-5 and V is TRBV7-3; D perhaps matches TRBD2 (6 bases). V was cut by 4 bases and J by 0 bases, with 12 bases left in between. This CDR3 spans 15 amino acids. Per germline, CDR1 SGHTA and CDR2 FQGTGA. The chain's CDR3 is CASSSRGVNQETQYF. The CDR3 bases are TGTGCCAGCAGCTCTCGCGGGGTAAACCAAGAGACCCAGTACTTC.

The CDR3 region has the DNA TGTGCCAGCAGCGTTGGAGGAGTTAACTATGGCTACACCTTC. Encoded protein: CASSVGGVNYGYTF. The J gene is TRBJ1-2, the V gene TRBV9; D ambiguous. CDR3 length: 14 residues. Germline V gene lookup returns CDR1 SGDLS and CDR2 YYNGEE. V was pared by 2 bases and J by 1 base, with 9 bases between.

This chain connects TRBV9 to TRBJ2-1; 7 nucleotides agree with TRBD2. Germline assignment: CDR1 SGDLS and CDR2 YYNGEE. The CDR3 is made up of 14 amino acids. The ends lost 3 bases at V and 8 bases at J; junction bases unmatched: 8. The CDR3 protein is CASSATGTTYEQFF. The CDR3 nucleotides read TGTGCCAGCAGCGCAACCGGGACTACTTATGAGCAGTTCTTC.

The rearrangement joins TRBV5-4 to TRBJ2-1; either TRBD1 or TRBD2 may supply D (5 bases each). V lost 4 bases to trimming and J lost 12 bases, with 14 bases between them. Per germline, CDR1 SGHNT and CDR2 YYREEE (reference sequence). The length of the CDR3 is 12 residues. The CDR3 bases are TGTGCCAGCAGCCCGGGACGAAAGGGGCAGTTCTTC. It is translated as CASSPGRKGQFF.

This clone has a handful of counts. This CDR3 reads CASGRMTTPGSYNSPLHF. CDR3 coding DNA: TGTGCCAGCGGTAGGATGACTACACCCGGATCCTATAATTCACCCCTCCACTTT. The V gene is TRBV27, the J gene TRBJ1-6; D gene unclear. Germline V gene data show CDR1 as MNHEY and CDR2 as SMNVEV (reference sequence). Deletions cut 8 bases from V and 1 base from J, with 21 bases between. This CDR3 comprises 18 residues.

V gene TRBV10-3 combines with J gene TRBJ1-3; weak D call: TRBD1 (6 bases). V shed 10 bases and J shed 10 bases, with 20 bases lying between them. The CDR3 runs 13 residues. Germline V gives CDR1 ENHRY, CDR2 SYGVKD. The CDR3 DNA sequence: TGTGCCACAAGCAATACAGGGCGAGAAACCATATATTTT. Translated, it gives CATSNTGRETIYF.

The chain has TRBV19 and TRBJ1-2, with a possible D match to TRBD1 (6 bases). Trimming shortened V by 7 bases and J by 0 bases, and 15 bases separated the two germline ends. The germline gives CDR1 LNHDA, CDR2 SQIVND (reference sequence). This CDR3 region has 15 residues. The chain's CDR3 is CASNPDRSANYGYTF. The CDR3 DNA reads TGTGCCAGTAACCCCGACAGGAGTGCTAACTATGGCTACACCTTC. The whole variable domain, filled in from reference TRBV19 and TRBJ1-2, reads DGGITQSPKYLFRKEGQNVTLSCEQNLNHDAMYWYRQDPGQGLRLIYYSQIVNDFQKGDIAEGYSVSREKKESFPLTVTSAQKNPTAFYLCASNPDRSANYGYTFGSGTRLTVV.